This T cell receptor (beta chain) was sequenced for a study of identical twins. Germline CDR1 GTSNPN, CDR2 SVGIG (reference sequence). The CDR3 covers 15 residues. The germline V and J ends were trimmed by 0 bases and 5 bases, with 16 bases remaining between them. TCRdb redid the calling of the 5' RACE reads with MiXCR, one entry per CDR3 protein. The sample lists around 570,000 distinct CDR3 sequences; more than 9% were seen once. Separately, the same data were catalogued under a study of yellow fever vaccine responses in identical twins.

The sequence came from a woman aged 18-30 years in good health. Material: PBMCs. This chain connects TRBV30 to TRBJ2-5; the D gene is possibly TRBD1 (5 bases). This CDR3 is CAWSVRTPLGETQYF. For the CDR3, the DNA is TGTGCCTGGAGTGTGCGGACACCCCTCGGGGAGACCCAGTACTTC.